This T cell receptor (beta chain) was identified during a study of cytomegalovirus exposure and HLA in healthy donors. Looking at the study overall: It was reported in a later analysis that the 100 to 150 validation repertoires used the same platform as the approximately 670 first-cohort repertoires.

As concerns this clone: Its target is unknown.

Trimming stripped 2 bases from V and 2 bases from J, with 14 bases between. The CDR3 has 16 residues. Germline V gene lookup returns CDR1 SGDLS and CDR2 YYNGEE. Method: immunoSEQ multiplex PCR; TCRdb's copy keeps in-frame clones and lacks some. This table holds approximately 110,000 clones, 94% found once. Study conclusions and caveats: Reported performance of the classifier showed diagnosis of cytomegalovirus status with high specificity and sensitivity. According to the study, 180 or so TCR beta chains were cytomegalovirus-associated.

J is TRBJ2-1 and V is TRBV9, with D possibly being TRBD2 (5 bases). The sequence came from a woman between 18 and 29 years old in good health and CMV-seronegative. Sequenced sample: PBMCs. CDR3 sequence (DNA): TGTGCCAGCAGCGTCCCCCCCGGCGGGCCCTACAATGAGCAGTTCTTC. This translates into CASSVPPGGPYNEQFF. Drawing the rest from reference TRBV9 and TRBJ2-1, the complete variable domain is DSGVTQTPKHLITATGQRVTLRCSPRSGDLSVYWYQQSLDQGLQFLIQYYNGEERAKGNILERFSAQQFPDLHSELNLSSLELGDSALYFCASSVPPGGPYNEQFFGPGTRLTVL.